This record concerns one T cell receptor beta chain sequence. Its binding antigen is unknown. Base qualities were left out, and no much larger clone turns up one base away. Trimming takes 7 bases from V and 3 bases from J, and the germline ends sit 13 bases apart. Looking up the germline V gene yields CDR1 ENHRY and CDR2 SYGVKD. Including the terminal cysteine and phenylalanine, the CDR3 comprises 14 residues. Just CDR3 DNA is preserved here, 42 bases in frame from base 1. The source of the sample is a study of blood T cells in healthy people across ages (dated by TCRdb to between 2014 and 2017). The study in broad terms: In model experiments, roughly one uniquely barcoded TCR beta cDNA molecule per two T cells was captured by template switching. Donors of different ages were randomly distributed across sequencing lanes to avoid experimental bias. Four age groups were formed from the donors: young (average roughly 15 years), middle-aged (just under 40), aged (around 62) and long-lived (around 82). Using deep sequencing normalized with unique cDNA molecular identifiers, the study measured how TCR beta repertoire diversity changes with age. Using the same blood draw, the study looked at two additional independent replicas of 1 million unique cDNA reads for two donors, one aged 18 to 30 and the other aged 80 or older.

Libraries were built with 5' RACE. Sequencing relied on an Illumina HiSeq 2500. The second PCR ran for roughly 7 to 11 cycles and used a J-beta primer mix along with a sample-barcoded 5' primer. A unique molecular identifier was introduced onto each TCR beta cDNA molecule by a template-switch 5' adaptor carrying 12 random nucleotides. At least 3 million CDR3-containing paired-end reads were obtained from each sample. First-strand cDNA synthesis was performed from all RNA using the Mint cDNA synthesis kit, with priming by a TRBC-specific oligonucleotide. Following uracil-DNA glycosylase treatment, a first 18-cycle PCR with universal primers M1SS and BC2_uni_R was performed on all cDNA. As for how the authors treated the data: For normalization, 1 million high-quality reads were randomly selected from each sample, with every read carrying a distinct molecular identifier. Instead of being binned into consensus sequences, reads that shared molecular identifiers were thrown out. MiTCR, with a Q25 quality threshold and the strictest error-elimination algorithm, was used for CDR3 identification, clonotype clustering and error correction. A nonparametric unseen species model with Euler transformation was used to estimate lower-bound total TCR beta diversity. Through fastp at Q25 and MiXCR, TCRdb rebuilt clones from the public reads, retaining in-frame beta chains. Records with the same CDR3 protein are collapsed into one entry carrying the most frequent genes and DNA. The V and J calls come from TCRdb's annotation, not from the publication. The sample profile shows about 680,000 distinct CDR3 sequences; around 45% of them were found once. Together, the top ten hold around 32% of the sample.

Overall results and qualifications from the work: As age increased, observed TCR beta diversity per million T cells dropped in a roughly linear way, and a significant reduction was already evident by age about 40. There was a strong correlation between observed TCR beta diversity and the percentage of naive T cells measured by flow cytometry. Conclusive comparison of naive and antigen-experienced compartments was prevented by the profiling of bulk unsorted PBMCs. Compared with the aged group, the long-lived group had more naive CD4+ T cells, fewer expanded clones and increased TCR diversity, a pattern suggesting age selection. Estimates of total diversity based on one million sequenced T cells were regarded as lower bounds and as underestimates. Donor CMV infection status was unknown, potentially confounding age-related changes in expanded clonotypes.

Systemically healthy Caucasian individuals from Russia, some 36 in total and aged roughly 6 to 95 years, were included as donors. Approximately 10 milliliters of peripheral blood were collected from each donor into EDTA-treated Vacutainer tubes. Ficoll-Paque density-gradient centrifugation was used to isolate PBMCs, with at least 7 million obtained per sample. Trizol reagent was used to extract total RNA from the PBMCs, yielding at least 5.5 micrograms per sample. For every donor, an aliquot of PBMCs went through flow cytometry to measure the percentages of naive CD45RAhigh/CD27high T cells. The chain is encoded by TRBV10-3 joined to TRBJ2-1, with a tentative D gene TRBD2 over 6 matching bases. This TCR came from a woman aged 55-70 years in good health. The source material was blood. The CDR3 in this case is CAIMGSGLYNEQFF. In nucleotide form, the sequence is TGTGCCATCATGGGTAGCGGCCTCTACAATGAGCAGTTCTTC.